The 12 T cell receptor beta chains below all came from one sample that was sequenced in a study of T cell responses to AZD1222 COVID-19 vaccine. Assay used: immunoSEQ multiplex PCR; TCRdb lists only in-frame clones, some missing. The table lists roughly 120,000 clones, around nine tenths of them singletons, with approximately 15% in the top ten. The sequencing used peripheral blood, collected on day 0 of AZD1222 vaccination. These receptors were collected from an adult in good health.

This sequence joins TRBV7-6 and TRBJ2-7, with 7 bases identical to TRBD1. Germline values: CDR1 SGHVS, CDR2 FNYEAQ. The CDR3 consists of 13 residues. Trimming removed 5 bases from V and 6 bases from J; junction bases left unmatched: 7. The CDR3 loop is CASSITTGTEQYV. The CDR3 nucleotides read TGTGCCAGCAGCATAACGACAGGGACCGAGCAGTACGTC.

The V gene is TRBV7-2, the J gene TRBJ1-5; 7 bases align to TRBD1. This CDR3 is built from 14 residues. Trimming took 5 bases from V and 7 from J; bases not matched to a gene: 8. The germline V gene encodes CDR1 SGHTA and CDR2 FQGNSA. The chain's CDR3 is CASSQGGVGQPQHF. CDR3 in DNA: TGTGCCAGCAGCCAGGGGGGGGTAGGGCAGCCCCAGCATTTT. Based on the CDR3 plus reference TRBV7-2 and TRBJ1-5, the full variable domain is GAGVSQSPSNKVTEKGKDVELRCDPISGHTALYWYRQSLGQGLEFLIYFQGNSAPDKSGLPSDRFSAERTGGSVSTLTIQRTQQEDSAVYLCASSQGGVGQPQHFGDGTRLSIL.

This sequence joins TRBV6-1 and TRBJ1-6; 8 bases are shared with TRBD1. With 2 bases clipped from V and 7 bases from J, the junction kept 4 bases outside the gene matches. This CDR3 is built from 15 residues. CDR1 is MNHNS, CDR2 SASEGT, per germline. The CDR3 DNA is TGTGCCAGCAGTGAACCGACAGGGGTCAATTCACCCCTCCACTTT. This translates into CASSEPTGVNSPLHF.

The genes are TRBV5-4 and TRBJ2-7; 7 bases are shared with TRBD1. CDR1 SGHNT and CDR2 YYREEE come from the germline V gene (reference sequence). The CDR3 sequence is 13 residues long. Germline trimming cut 4 bases from V and 3 bases from J; bases unmatched to any gene: 4. CDR3 nucleotides: TGTGCCAGCAGCCCCGGGACAGTCTACGAGCAGTACTTC. This sequence encodes CASSPGTVYEQYF.

This sequence joins TRBV5-6 and TRBJ1-5; 7 bases fit TRBD1. After removal of 0 bases from V and 4 bases from J, the junction contained 1 base not matched to a gene. CDR1 is SGHDT and CDR2 is YYEEEE in the germline V gene. The CDR3 is 14 amino acids. Here the CDR3 reads CASSLVGQNQPQHF. For the CDR3, the DNA is TGTGCCAGCAGCTTGGTGGGACAGAATCAGCCCCAGCATTTT.

The chain links TRBV19 to TRBJ1-5; TRBD1 matches 7 bases. CDR1 LNHDA and CDR2 SQIVND come from the germline V gene (reference sequence). CDR3 length equals 14 residues. J lost 3 bases, V lost 6 bases, and 5 bases had no gene match. CDR3: CASRSDRVNQPQHF. In nucleotides, the CDR3 is TGTGCCAGTAGATCAGACAGGGTCAATCAGCCCCAGCATTTT.

This clone has a handful of counts. The rearrangement links TRBV6-2 or TRBV6-3 to TRBJ2-1; no reliable D call. Trimming took 4 bases from V and 11 from J, leaving 12 bases between them. The CDR3 length is 12 residues. Germline lookup yields CDR1 MNHEY and CDR2 SVGEGT. The CDR3 here is CASSLWAQKQFF. The CDR3 DNA follows: TGTGCCAGCAGTTTATGGGCCCAAAAGCAGTTCTTC.

This chain links TRBV24-1 with TRBJ2-7; 12 nucleotides align to TRBD1. The CDR3 has 14 residues. V was pared by 9 bases and J by 3 bases, with 5 bases of the junction left unmatched. Germline values: CDR1 KGHDR, CDR2 SFDVKD. The CDR3: CATSGTGGGYEQYF. CDR3 DNA sequence: TGTGCCACCTCCGGGACAGGGGGCGGCTACGAGCAGTACTTC.

The chain carries TRBV6-5 and TRBJ2-3, with no clear D. V was pared by 7 bases and J by 4 bases, with 9 bases between. The germline V gene has CDR1 MNHEY and CDR2 SVGAGI. The CDR3 runs to 12 residues. The CDR3 DNA sequence: TGTGCCAGCAAAGTAGAACCAGATACGCAGTATTTT. Translation: CASKVEPDTQYF.

The rearrangement uses TRBV10-3 and TRBJ2-2; D tentatively reads TRBD1 or TRBD2 (5 bases each). There are 14 residues in the CDR3. CDR1 ENHRY and CDR2 SYGVKD come from the germline V gene. The germline V and J ends were trimmed by 7 bases and 5 bases, with 14 bases remaining between them. Here the CDR3 DNA reads TGTGCCATCACTGTGGGGACGGAAACCGGGGAGCTGTTTTTT. Translating gives CAITVGTETGELFF.

This clone was detected once. The rearrangement joins TRBV5-1 to TRBJ1-1, with TRBD1 matching 8 bases. The CDR3 sequence is 15 residues long. CDR1 is SGHRS and CDR2 is YFSETQ in the germline V gene. V gave up 6 bases and J gave up 1 base; unmatched junction bases: 8. CDR3 protein: CASNSRTGPNTEAFF. DNA for the CDR3: TGCGCCAGCAACTCTCGGACAGGGCCGAACACTGAAGCTTTCTTT.

The CDR3 protein is CASSTQTSYGEQFF. CDR3 nucleotide sequence: TGTGCCAGCAGTACCCAGACTAGTTATGGTGAGCAGTTCTTC. This chain joins TRBV6-5 and TRBJ2-1; a weak D match, TRBD2 (6 bases). CDR3 size: 14 residues. Trimming left V 5 bases short and J 9 bases short, with 17 bases between. CDR1 MNHEY and CDR2 SVGAGI come from the germline V gene.